This entry lists 26 T cell receptor beta chains sequenced from one sample in a study of spatial heterogeneity in lung cancer. Each CDR3 protein gets one entry after TCRdb re-called the 5' RACE reads with MiXCR. Of nearly 95,000 distinct CDR3 sequences in the sample, just under 20% were seen once. Specified time point: blood at routine non-recurrence follow-up after resection. Sequenced here: PBMCs, sampled at follow-up. These receptors all stem from a male donor with early-stage non-small cell lung cancer.

This clonotype was seen only once. This may arise from a read error, as a much more abundant clone is one base away. The chain uses TRBV20-1 and TRBJ2-7; the D gene is possibly TRBD1 (6 bases). Trimming removed 5 bases at V and 0 bases at J, with 17 bases between. The CDR3 runs 15 residues. Germline V gene sequence: CDR1 DFQATT, CDR2 SNEGSKA (reference sequence). The CDR3 DNA sequence: TGCAGTGCTCAATACAGGGCTACTAGCTCCTACGAGCAGTACGTC. Protein sequence: CSAQYRATSSYEQYV.

In the case of this clonotype: A much larger clone sits a single nucleotide away, making a read error possible. This sequence joins TRBV29-1 and TRBJ2-1; no firm D call. Germline V gene sequence: CDR1 SQVTM, CDR2 ANQGSEA. The CDR3 has 11 amino acids. The CDR3 nucleotides are TGCTGCGTTGTCTTCCTAAATGAGCAGTTCTTC. Translation gives CCVVFLNEQFF.

This clonotype occurred once. The genes are TRBV6-2 or TRBV6-3 and TRBJ2-2; 7 bases fit TRBD1. This CDR3 is built from 15 residues. Trimming took 6 bases from V and 1 from J; bases not matched to a gene: 5. CDR1 and CDR2 (germline): MNHEY, SVGEGT. CDR3 sequence reads: CASSRDRVNTGELFF. CDR3 bases: TGTGCCAGCAGCCGAGACAGGGTGAACACCGGGGAGCTGTTTTTT.

The rearrangement joins TRBV6-6 to TRBJ2-1; no clear D. Between the trimmed V and J ends, which lost 1 base and 6 bases, there was a span of 19 bases. The CDR3 length is 17 residues. Germline V gene sequence: CDR1 MNHNY, CDR2 SVGAGI (reference sequence). The CDR3, as DNA: TGTGCCAGCAGTTACTTCTCCCTGCCCATCCTGATCAATGAGCAGTTCTTC. Protein product: CASSYFSLPILINEQFF.

The V call is TRBV21-1, the J call TRBJ2-1; the listed D gene, TRBD1, was not tested against the DNA. TRBV21-1 is reported as a pseudogene. CDR3 length: 15 amino acids. CDR3 loop: CASSNGGTGRSEQFF. The CDR3 bases are TGTGCCAGCAGCAACGGGGGGACAGGGAGGTCTGAGCAGTTCTTC.

V gene TRBV9 combines with J gene TRBJ2-1, with 11 bases matching TRBD2. This CDR3 region has 15 residues. CDR1 and CDR2 from the germline V gene are SGDLS and YYNGEE. V lost 2 bases to trimming and J lost 6 bases; unmatched junction nucleotides: 4. DNA for the CDR3: TGTGCCAGCAGCGTCCATAGCGGGAGGGCCAATGAGCAGTTCTTC. Its protein is CASSVHSGRANEQFF.

The rearrangement links TRBV29-1 to TRBJ2-7; 7 bases match TRBD1. This CDR3 has 16 residues. With 7 bases clipped from V and 0 bases from J, the junction kept 15 bases outside the gene matches. Germline loops: CDR1 SQVTM, CDR2 ANQGSEA. CDR3 bases: TGCAGCGCCGGTGGACAGGATAAGACCAGCTCCTACGAGCAGTACGTC. It specifies CSAGGQDKTSSYEQYV.

This chain joins TRBV15 and TRBJ1-1; perhaps TRBD1 as D (5 bases). The CDR3 totals 12 residues. Germline V lookup: CDR1 LNHNV, CDR2 YYDKDF (reference sequence). Trimming pared 7 bases from V and 4 bases from J, leaving 10 bases between. The CDR3 DNA reads TGTGCCACCATCGGGGGGGGCACTGAAGCTTTCTTT. Residues: CATIGGGTEAFF. Combining the CDR3 with reference TRBV15 and TRBJ1-1 gives the whole variable domain DAMVIQNPRYQVTQFGKPVTLSCSQTLNHNVMYWYQQKSSQAPKLLFHYYDKDFNNEADTPDNFQSRRPNTSFCFLDIRSPGLGDTAMYLCATIGGGTEAFFGQGTRLTVV.

This clonotype turned up a few times. The genes are TRBV10-3 and TRBJ2-7, with D unresolved. CDR3 size: 15 residues. The ends were cut back, 8 bases at V and 2 bases at J, with 19 bases in the middle. From germline, CDR1 is ENHRY and CDR2 SYGVKD. CDR3: CAIGSDADKPYEQYF. The CDR3 nucleotides are TGTGCCATCGGCTCCGATGCGGATAAACCCTACGAGCAGTACTTC.

This chain joins TRBV20-1 and TRBJ1-1; D gene ambiguous. Germline V CDR1 and CDR2: DFQATT, SNEGSKA (reference sequence). Trimming pared 2 bases from V and 1 base from J, leaving 8 bases between. The CDR3 is 13 amino acids. The CDR3 sequence: CSARRQQNTEAFF. As DNA, the CDR3 is TGCAGTGCTAGAAGGCAGCAGAACACTGAAGCTTTCTTT.

The chain employs TRBV11-2 and TRBJ1-2; D is perhaps TRBD1 (6 bases). The CDR3 is 15 amino acids. Germline CDR1 and CDR2: SGHAT and FQNNGV. Trimming took 5 bases from V and 3 from J, leaving 16 bases between them. The CDR3 coding sequence is TGTGCCAGCAGCCCGTACAGGGTTTTGGACTATGGCTACACCTTC. This codes for CASSPYRVLDYGYTF. Full variable domain (remainder filled in from reference TRBV11-2 and TRBJ1-2): EAGVAQSPRYKIIEKRQSVAFWCNPISGHATLYWYQQILGQGPKLLIQFQNNGVVDDSQLPKDRFSAERLKGVDSTLKIQPAKLEDSAVYLCASSPYRVLDYGYTFGSGTRLTVV.

The chain joins TRBV12-3 or TRBV12-4 to TRBJ1-3, with TRBD1 matching over 7 bases. The CDR3 totals 15 residues. V gave up 6 bases and J gave up 5 bases; unmatched junction bases: 10. The CDR3 nucleotides read TGTGCCAGCAGGAACGTCGGGACAGCCAGAAACACCATATATTTT. Translation: CASRNVGTARNTIYF.

The J gene is TRBJ2-7, the V gene TRBV20-1; the D gene is possibly TRBD2 (7 bases). The CDR3 totals 13 residues. V was pared by 1 base and J by 5 bases, with 12 bases between. Germline V gene data show CDR1 as DFQATT and CDR2 as SNEGSKA (reference sequence). CDR3 nucleotides: TGCAGTGCTAGAGGAGGGGGGGCTCACGAGCAGTACGTC. Its translation is CSARGGGAHEQYV.

This clonotype was counted at least ten times. The chain uses TRBV29-1 and TRBJ2-4; TRBD1 agrees at 7 bases. Germline trimming cut 5 bases from V and 0 bases from J; bases unmatched to any gene: 7. The CDR3 spans 15 residues. CDR1 SQVTM and CDR2 ANQGSEA come from the germline V gene. The CDR3 bases are TGCAGCGTTTCACAGGGGTTCGGAGCCAAAAACATTCAGTACTTC. Residues: CSVSQGFGAKNIQYF.

V and J are TRBV27 and TRBJ1-1, with TRBD1 matching 7 bases. The CDR3 runs to 13 residues. With V trimmed by 6 bases and J by 8 bases, 9 bases remained unmatched. The germline V gene encodes CDR1 MNHEY and CDR2 SMNVEV (reference sequence). The CDR3 coding sequence is TGTGCCAGCAGATCCACAGGGGAGACGGAAGCTTTCTTT. Translated: CASRSTGETEAFF.

This clonotype was seen at least ten times. This chain connects TRBV4-3 to TRBJ2-2, with 12 bases that match TRBD2. V lost 0 bases, J lost 4 bases, and 6 bases stayed unmatched. The CDR3 runs to 18 residues. Germline V gene data show CDR1 as LGHNA and CDR2 as YSLEER. CDR3: CASSQEPSGGAGTGELFF. CDR3 in DNA: TGCGCCAGCAGCCAAGAGCCTAGCGGGGGGGCTGGCACCGGGGAGCTGTTTTTT.

This clonotype was seen a single time. V is TRBV29-1 and J is TRBJ2-7; no definite D call. Germline-derived CDR1 and CDR2 are SQVTM and ANQGSEA. This CDR3 has 11 residues. V was cut by 2 bases and J by 3 bases, with 5 bases left in between. In DNA, the CDR3 is TGCAGCGTTGAAAACTACTACGAGCAGTACTTC. Residues: CSVENYYEQYF.

There are a few counts of this clonotype. The genes are TRBV7-8 and TRBJ2-4, with 8 bases aligning to TRBD2. This CDR3 region has 12 residues. The trim removed 1 base at V and 15 bases at J, leaving 5 bases unmatched. CDR1 and CDR2 (germline): SGHVS, FQNEAQ. CDR3 in amino acids: CASSLDAGGRYF. The CDR3 DNA follows: TGTGCCAGCAGCTTAGATGCGGGGGGTCGGTACTTC.

This clonotype has more than one count but fewer than ten. The DNA for the CDR3 is TGCGCCAGCAGCTTGAATGGGGGGGCTGAAGCTTTCTTT. Translation: CASSLNGGAEAFF. The chain has TRBV5-1 and TRBJ1-1; perhaps TRBD1 as D (5 bases). This CDR3 is 13 amino acids long. Germline V lookup: CDR1 SGHRS, CDR2 YFSETQ. Deletions cut 1 base from V and 6 bases from J, with 10 bases between. Using reference TRBV5-1 and TRBJ1-1 for the parts outside the CDR3, the full variable domain is KAGVTQTPRYLIKTRGQQVTLSCSPISGHRSVSWYQQTPGQGLQFLFEYFSETQRNKGNFPGRFSGRQFSNSRSEMNVSTLELGDSALYLCASSLNGGAEAFFGQGTRLTVV.

This clonotype was detected many times. The chain is built from TRBV27 and TRBJ1-5; tentative D call: TRBD1 (5 bases). The germline CDR1 and CDR2 sequences are MNHEY and SMNVEV (reference sequence). The CDR3 covers 13 residues. The V and J ends lost 4 bases and 7 bases respectively, with 11 bases between them. In DNA form, the CDR3 reads TGTGCCAGCAGTTGGGGGGAGGGACAGCCCCAGCATTTT. Translating gives CASSWGEGQPQHF.

This clonotype was counted a few times. The chain recombines TRBV27 with TRBJ2-7, with 7 bases aligning to TRBD2. The CDR3 totals 17 residues. Germline values: CDR1 MNHEY, CDR2 SMNVEV (reference sequence). The J segment lost 0 bases and the V segment lost 5 bases, leaving 13 bases of the junction unmatched. The DNA for the CDR3 is TGTGCCAGCAGTCCGACCTCCTTGGGCGGGGGCTCCTACGAGCAGTACTTC. It translates to CASSPTSLGGGSYEQYF.

This clonotype has more than one count but fewer than ten. The CDR3 coding sequence is TGCGCCAGCAGCTTGGAGCCCCAGGGCAGCAATCAGCCCCAGCATTTT. As protein: CASSLEPQGSNQPQHF. V is TRBV5-1 and J is TRBJ1-5; the D gene is possibly TRBD1 (5 bases). Per the germline V gene, CDR1 is SGHRS and CDR2 is YFSETQ. The CDR3 spans 16 residues. Deletions cut 0 bases from V and 1 base from J, with 11 bases between.

This clonotype was seen only a few times. The CDR3 DNA is TGTGCCAGCAGTGTGGGGGATAGCAATCAGCCCCAGCATTTT. It encodes CASSVGDSNQPQHF. This sequence joins TRBV2 and TRBJ1-5; possible D gene TRBD1, 5 bases. V lost 4 bases and J 0 bases, leaving 7 bases between the germline ends. Germline CDR1 is SNHLY and CDR2 is FYNNEI. This CDR3 is built from 14 residues.

This clonotype was counted between two and nine times. V gene TRBV6-5 combines with J gene TRBJ1-5, with D perhaps TRBD1 (5 bases). From germline, CDR1 is MNHEY and CDR2 SVGAGI. The CDR3 is 14 amino acids. V was shortened by 5 bases and J by 4 bases, with 12 bases between the two germline ends. CDR3 bases: TGTGCCAGCAGTAATACAGGAAAAAATCAGCCCCAGCATTTT. This gives the protein CASSNTGKNQPQHF.

This clonotype has a handful of counts. The chain recombines TRBV10-2 with TRBJ2-6, with D possibly being TRBD2 (5 bases). Germline V gene lookup returns CDR1 WSHSY and CDR2 SAAADI. With 10 bases removed from V and 4 bases from J, the gap between germline ends came to 20 bases. The CDR3 runs to 16 residues. For the CDR3, the DNA is TGCGCCACCGTAGACCGCAGAGGGTCCGGGGCCAACGTCCTGACTTTC. Translating gives CATVDRRGSGANVLTF.

This chain uses TRBV20-1 with TRBJ2-7; 11 nucleotides match TRBD1. This CDR3 region has 11 residues. The V and J ends lost 6 bases and 5 bases, in that order; junction bases with no gene match: 0. The germline V gene has CDR1 DFQATT and CDR2 SNEGSKA (reference sequence). In DNA, the CDR3 is TGCAGTGCGGGACAGGGGGACGAGCAGTACTTC. It translates to CSAGQGDEQYF.